The clone carrying this T cell receptor (beta chain) was counted only a few times. This sample is part of a study of shared clonotypes between healthy human individuals. Study summary: CD4 naive cells filled three plates per donor, CD4 memory three, CD8 naive two and CD8 memory one.

The CDR3 runs 14 residues. The germline gives CDR1 MDHEN, CDR2 SYDVKM. V lost 4 bases and J 4 bases, leaving 10 bases between the germline ends. Every contributor of samples was a Caucasian grown-up residing in Nashville, Tennessee. CD4+ cells underwent separation, giving CD45RA+ naive and CD45RA-negative memory subsets. Source study methods: ImmunoSEQ yielded junction-only sequences lacking quality scores, so filtering differed. TCRdb's table, derived via immunoSEQ multiplex PCR, lists solely in-frame clones and lacks some. V, J and clone size were drawn from that table, and D and trimming were deduced from the DNA. The sample carries a few hundred thousand clones, around 70% recorded once.

This clonotype was sampled from a man aged 25 to 40 in good health. The chain is built from TRBV28 and TRBJ2-2; a weak D match, TRBD1 (5 bases). Sequenced material: memory CD4+ T cells sorted from blood. The subset here: CD45RA-negative fraction. CDR3 residues: CASSSFRGTGELFF. DNA for the CDR3: TGTGCCAGCAGTTCGTTTAGGGGCACCGGGGAGCTGTTTTTT. Complete variable domain (other parts from reference TRBV28 and TRBJ2-2): DVKVTQSSRYLVKRTGEKVFLECVQDMDHENMFWYRQDPGLGLRLIYFSYDVKMKEKGDIPEGYSVSREKKERFSLILESASTNQTSMYLCASSSFRGTGELFFGEGSRLTVL.